These T cell receptor beta chains were read from a single sample in a study of response to subunit inactivated influenza vaccine. TCRdb reprocessed the RT-PCR reads with MiXCR, giving one entry per CDR3 protein. Here the sample spans 280,000 or so distinct CDR3 sequences, 21% being singletons. The specimen comprised PBMCs from blood, sampled approximately 20 months after vaccination. The receptor source for this set is a man between 50 and 75 years old who received an inactivated influenza vaccine. Both conserved end residues are part of each CDR3. The order of the fields is D gene, V gene, clone size, J gene, CDR3 protein, CDR3 DNA. The D gene is left open where the match is weak. Some rows mark clone size as missing; the rest say once, few, many or name a class of expanded clone.

d_gene: -; v_gene: TRBV7-2; abundance: -; j_gene: TRBJ1-3; CDR3aa: CASSLVGSGAGNTIYF; CDR3nt: TGTGCCAGCAGCTTAGTTGGATCAGGGGCTGGAAACACCATATATTTT
d_gene: -; v_gene: TRBV7-6; abundance: -; j_gene: TRBJ1-5; CDR3aa: CASSLGDFQPQHF; CDR3nt: TGTGCCAGCAGCTTAGGGGACTTCCAGCCCCAGCATTTT
d_gene: -; v_gene: TRBV5-1; abundance: -; j_gene: TRBJ1-1; CDR3aa: CASSPTGDNTEAFF; CDR3nt: TGCGCCAGCAGCCCCACGGGGGATAACACTGAAGCTTTCTTT
d_gene: -; v_gene: TRBV4-2; abundance: few; j_gene: TRBJ2-3; CDR3aa: CASSQDHQAEYTDTQYF; CDR3nt: TGTGCCAGCAGCCAAGATCATCAGGCGGAGTACACAGATACGCAGTATTTT
d_gene: TRBD1; v_gene: TRBV15; abundance: many; j_gene: TRBJ1-1; CDR3aa: CATSRGTGVPEAFF; CDR3nt: TGTGCCACCAGCAGGGGAACAGGGGTTCCTGAAGCTTTCTTT
d_gene: -; v_gene: TRBV29-1; abundance: -; j_gene: TRBJ2-1; CDR3aa: CSVQSGPMGNEQFF; CDR3nt: TGCAGCGTTCAGTCTGGTCCTATGGGCAATGAGCAGTTCTTC
d_gene: -; v_gene: TRBV24-1; abundance: -; j_gene: TRBJ2-5; CDR3aa: CATSDFKDGQETQYF; CDR3nt: TGTGCCACCAGTGATTTCAAGGACGGGCAAGAGACCCAGTACTTC
d_gene: TRBD2; v_gene: TRBV2; abundance: few; j_gene: TRBJ2-1; CDR3aa: CASSPGTSYYNEQFF; CDR3nt: TGTGCCAGCAGTCCCGGGACTAGCTACTACAATGAGCAGTTCTTC
d_gene: -; v_gene: TRBV5-6; abundance: -; j_gene: TRBJ2-7; CDR3aa: CASSRKMGTENYEQYF; CDR3nt: TGTGCCAGCAGCAGGAAAATGGGGACCGAGAACTACGAGCAGTACTTC
d_gene: -; v_gene: TRBV20-1; abundance: few; j_gene: TRBJ1-1; CDR3aa: CSAIAVPEAFF; CDR3nt: TGCAGTGCTATTGCAGTGCCTGAAGCTTTCTTT
d_gene: -; v_gene: TRBV29-1; abundance: few; j_gene: TRBJ2-2; CDR3aa: CSFSESNTGELFF; CDR3nt: TGCAGCTTCAGCGAATCGAACACCGGGGAGCTGTTTTTT
d_gene: -; v_gene: TRBV4-1; abundance: -; j_gene: TRBJ2-7; CDR3aa: CASSQVFLGVNEQYF; CDR3nt: TGCGCCAGCAGCCAAGTCTTTTTAGGGGTTAACGAGCAGTACTTC
d_gene: -; v_gene: TRBV7-3; abundance: many; j_gene: TRBJ1-3; CDR3aa: CASSLSARGDTIYF; CDR3nt: TGTGCCAGCAGCTTATCGGCCAGGGGAGACACCATATATTTT
d_gene: -; v_gene: TRBV5-6; abundance: -; j_gene: TRBJ2-3; CDR3aa: CASSTRGGAFHMGSQYF; CDR3nt: TGTGCCAGCAGCACGAGAGGGGGGGCCTTTCATATGGGTTCGCAGTATTTT
d_gene: TRBD1; v_gene: TRBV7-8; abundance: -; j_gene: TRBJ1-5; CDR3aa: CASSKGTGGSYQPQHF; CDR3nt: TGTGCCAGCAGCAAAGGGACAGGGGGCTCGTATCAGCCCCAGCATTTT
d_gene: -; v_gene: TRBV6-1; abundance: -; j_gene: TRBJ2-1; CDR3aa: CASSEGTKMYNEQFF; CDR3nt: TGTGCCAGCAGTGAAGGGACTAAGATGTACAATGAGCAGTTCTTC
d_gene: -; v_gene: TRBV25-1; abundance: -; j_gene: TRBJ1-1; CDR3aa: CASSGIGPNTEAFF; CDR3nt: TGTGCCAGCAGTGGGATAGGGCCGAACACTGAAGCTTTCTTT
d_gene: -; v_gene: TRBV29-1; abundance: few; j_gene: TRBJ1-5; CDR3aa: CSVEVGGGSNQPQHF; CDR3nt: TGCAGCGTTGAAGTGGGTGGGGGATCAAATCAGCCCCAGCATTTT
d_gene: -; v_gene: TRBV6-5; abundance: -; j_gene: TRBJ2-6; CDR3aa: CASSYSMGGTGANVLTF; CDR3nt: TGTGCCAGCAGTTACTCGATGGGGGGAACTGGGGCCAACGTCCTGACTTTC
d_gene: -; v_gene: TRBV6-5; abundance: many; j_gene: TRBJ1-1; CDR3aa: CASSPLVATEAFF; CDR3nt: TGTGCCAGCAGCCCTTTGGTCGCCACTGAAGCTTTCTTT
d_gene: -; v_gene: TRBV20-1; abundance: -; j_gene: TRBJ2-3; CDR3aa: CSATILARARFGQYF; CDR3nt: TGCAGTGCCACCATATTGGCCCGGGCTAGGTTTGGGCAGTATTTT
d_gene: -; v_gene: TRBV29-1; abundance: -; j_gene: TRBJ2-7; CDR3aa: CSVGGGQGPREQYF; CDR3nt: TGCAGCGTTGGAGGGGGGCAGGGCCCCCGGGAGCAGTACTTC
d_gene: -; v_gene: TRBV5-1; abundance: -; j_gene: TRBJ1-2; CDR3aa: CASSLGPREVYGYTF; CDR3nt: TGCGCCAGCAGCTTGGGACCCCGGGAAGTCTATGGCTACACCTTC
d_gene: TRBD1; v_gene: TRBV5-6; abundance: -; j_gene: TRBJ2-3; CDR3aa: CASSRTGTGRTDTQYF; CDR3nt: TGTGCCAGCAGCCGAACCGGGACAGGAAGAACAGATACGCAGTATTTT
d_gene: TRBD1; v_gene: TRBV5-1; abundance: few; j_gene: TRBJ1-5; CDR3aa: CASSPGTGLNQPQHF; CDR3nt: TGCGCCAGCAGCCCCGGGACAGGACTAAATCAGCCCCAGCATTTT
d_gene: -; v_gene: TRBV4-3; abundance: -; j_gene: TRBJ2-1; CDR3aa: CASSQEDTTQQFF; CDR3nt: TGCGCCAGCAGCCAAGAAGACACAACGCAGCAGTTCTTC
d_gene: TRBD1; v_gene: TRBV7-2; abundance: -; j_gene: TRBJ2-5; CDR3aa: CASSLIGQGVSETQYF; CDR3nt: TGTGCCAGCAGCTTAATAGGTCAGGGGGTGTCAGAGACCCAGTACTTC
d_gene: TRBD1; v_gene: TRBV5-6; abundance: few; j_gene: TRBJ1-5; CDR3aa: CASSARTGGNQPQHF; CDR3nt: TGTGCCAGCAGCGCCCGGACAGGGGGCAATCAGCCCCAGCATTTT
d_gene: -; v_gene: TRBV20-1; abundance: few; j_gene: TRBJ1-3; CDR3aa: CSASGGGTLGNTIYF; CDR3nt: TGCAGTGCTAGCGGAGGTGGCACCCTTGGAAACACCATATATTTT
d_gene: -; v_gene: TRBV20-1; abundance: -; j_gene: TRBJ2-4; CDR3aa: CSARSGTKNIQYF; CDR3nt: TGCAGTGCTAGGTCTGGCACTAAAAACATTCAGTACTTC
d_gene: -; v_gene: TRBV4-2; abundance: -; j_gene: TRBJ2-5; CDR3aa: CASSQDWIDLKTQYF; CDR3nt: TGTGCCAGCAGCCAAGATTGGATAGATTTAAAGACCCAGTACTTC
d_gene: TRBD2; v_gene: TRBV4-2; abundance: -; j_gene: TRBJ2-1; CDR3aa: CASSQDGLAAYNEQFF; CDR3nt: TGTGCCAGCAGCCAAGATGGGCTAGCGGCCTACAATGAGCAGTTCTTC
d_gene: -; v_gene: TRBV30; abundance: many; j_gene: TRBJ2-5; CDR3aa: CAWSAGTPSETQYF; CDR3nt: TGTGCCTGGAGTGCCGGGACCCCCTCGGAGACCCAGTACTTC
d_gene: -; v_gene: TRBV4-2; abundance: many; j_gene: TRBJ2-5; CDR3aa: CASSQSPGTQETQYF; CDR3nt: TGTGCCAGCAGCCAGAGTCCCGGGACTCAAGAGACCCAGTACTTC
d_gene: -; v_gene: TRBV10-3; abundance: -; j_gene: TRBJ1-1; CDR3aa: CAVWNSPITEAFF; CDR3nt: TGTGCCGTCTGGAATTCTCCTATCACTGAAGCTTTCTTT
d_gene: -; v_gene: TRBV4-1; abundance: many; j_gene: TRBJ1-6; CDR3aa: CASSQDRAGLNSPLHF; CDR3nt: TGCGCCAGCAGCCAAGATCGCGCAGGGCTGAATTCACCCCTCCACTTT